The text below deals with one T cell receptor beta chain. Its target is not known. The germline gives CDR1 MNHNS, CDR2 SASEGT. V was trimmed by 0 bases and J by 0 bases, leaving 12 bases between them. CDR3 length equals 17 residues. The sample originates from a study of T cell responses to AZD1222 COVID-19 vaccine. Findings and caveats of the study: Females outnumbered males among donors, who were mostly white British; clonal diversity was possibly underestimated. The study found Spike-specific TCR breadth and depth rose after two AZD1222 doses. At baseline, just six or seven AZD1222 recipients tested seropositive. Repertoires were collected only later (after the peak T cell response had occurred).

Generated by immunoSEQ multiplex PCR, the TCRdb table keeps only in-frame clones and is missing some. The data show approximately 43,000 clones, around 88% seen once. The origin of this receptor is an adult who received the AZD1222 COVID-19 vaccine. Material: peripheral blood, obtained 28 days after the second AZD1222 dose. The chain joins TRBV6-1 to TRBJ1-5; D is possibly TRBD1 (6 bases). The CDR3 spells CASSEALRGGSNQPQHF. CDR3 bases: TGTGCCAGCAGTGAAGCGCTTCGAGGGGGTAGCAATCAGCCCCAGCATTTT.